These T cell receptor beta chains were read from a single sample in a study of cytomegalovirus exposure and HLA in healthy donors. Sequencing used immunoSEQ multiplex PCR; TCRdb keeps in-frame clones, though not all of them. The table lists some 75,000 clones. Source material: PBMCs. The source is a female donor in good health and CMV-seropositive. Each CDR3 is given with its conserved first and last residue. The order of the fields is D gene, V gene, J gene, CDR3 protein, CDR3 DNA. The D gene is left open where the match is weak.

D gene: NA
V gene: TRBV13
J gene: TRBJ1-2
CDR3 protein: CASSLPEYDYGYTF
CDR3 DNA: TGTGCCAGCAGCTTACCAGAATACGACTATGGCTACACCTTC

D gene: TRBD1
V gene: TRBV28
J gene: TRBJ1-5
CDR3 protein: CASRSTGGSNQPQHF
CDR3 DNA: TGTGCCAGCAGGTCGACAGGGGGTAGCAATCAGCCCCAGCATTTT

D gene: TRBD1
V gene: TRBV28
J gene: TRBJ2-1
CDR3 protein: CASNYRDRGLNEQFF
CDR3 DNA: TGTGCCAGCAATTACCGGGACAGGGGATTGAATGAGCAGTTCTTC

D gene: NA
V gene: TRBV20-1
J gene: TRBJ1-1
CDR3 protein: CSARRGEAFF
CDR3 DNA: TGCAGTGCTAGGAGAGGAGAAGCTTTCTTT

D gene: TRBD2
V gene: TRBV30
J gene: TRBJ2-7
CDR3 protein: CAWSVLAGGEFYEQYF
CDR3 DNA: TGTGCCTGGAGTGTACTAGCGGGGGGGGAGTTCTACGAGCAGTACTTC

D gene: NA
V gene: TRBV7-2
J gene: TRBJ2-3
CDR3 protein: CASGHTGTQYF
CDR3 DNA: TGTGCCAGCGGCCACACAGGTACGCAGTATTTT

D gene: TRBD1
V gene: TRBV30
J gene: TRBJ2-7
CDR3 protein: CAWSVLRGSTYEQYF
CDR3 DNA: TGTGCCTGGAGTGTCCTCAGGGGGTCTACCTACGAGCAGTACTTC

D gene: TRBD2
V gene: TRBV4-2
J gene: TRBJ2-7
CDR3 protein: CASSQGGGGAFYEQYF
CDR3 DNA: TGTGCCAGCAGCCAGGGGGGGGGAGGGGCTTTCTACGAGCAGTACTTC

D gene: NA
V gene: TRBV4-3
J gene: TRBJ2-3
CDR3 protein: CASSQKIGGTDTQYF
CDR3 DNA: TGCGCCAGCAGCCAAAAGATAGGGGGCACAGATACGCAGTATTTT

D gene: TRBD2
V gene: TRBV7-3
J gene: TRBJ2-1
CDR3 protein: CASSSHPSGSNEQFF
CDR3 DNA: TGTGCCAGCAGCTCTCATCCTAGCGGGAGTAATGAGCAGTTCTTC

D gene: TRBD2
V gene: TRBV7-8
J gene: TRBJ2-5
CDR3 protein: CASSLRPGIAGGQETQYF
CDR3 DNA: TGTGCCAGCAGCTTGAGGCCCGGGATAGCGGGGGGGCAAGAGACCCAGTACTTC

D gene: NA
V gene: TRBV9
J gene: TRBJ2-3
CDR3 protein: CASTLVGGRTDTQYF
CDR3 DNA: TGTGCCAGCACCCTTGTGGGGGGTAGGACAGATACGCAGTATTTT

D gene: TRBD2
V gene: TRBV19
J gene: TRBJ2-4
CDR3 protein: CASRKLAGRNIQYF
CDR3 DNA: TGTGCCAGTAGGAAACTAGCGGGGCGGAACATTCAGTACTTC

D gene: NA
V gene: TRBV25-1
J gene: TRBJ1-4
CDR3 protein: CASSGPGHCPDF
CDR3 DNA: TGTGCCAGCTCAGGCCCGGGACACTGCCCGGATTTT

D gene: NA
V gene: TRBV4-2
J gene: TRBJ1-1
CDR3 protein: CASSPTRTVNTEAFF
CDR3 DNA: TGTGCCAGCAGCCCCACCAGGACAGTGAACACTGAAGCTTTCTTT

D gene: TRBD2
V gene: TRBV15
J gene: TRBJ2-7
CDR3 protein: CATSSGLAGAPYEQYF
CDR3 DNA: TGTGCCACCAGCAGCGGACTAGCGGGAGCTCCTTACGAGCAGTACTTC

D gene: TRBD1
V gene: TRBV5-1
J gene: TRBJ1-4
CDR3 protein: CASSLGQGLNEKLFF
CDR3 DNA: TGCGCCAGCAGCTTGGGACAGGGGCTTAATGAAAAACTGTTTTTT

D gene: NA
V gene: TRBV9
J gene: TRBJ1-2
CDR3 protein: CASSGHRLTNYGYTF
CDR3 DNA: TGTGCCAGCAGCGGACACCGGCTTACTAACTATGGCTACACCTTC

D gene: TRBD1
V gene: TRBV9
J gene: TRBJ2-2
CDR3 protein: CASSVGTGGRTGELFF
CDR3 DNA: TGTGCCAGCAGCGTAGGGACAGGGGGCCGAACCGGGGAGCTGTTTTTT

D gene: NA
V gene: TRBV14
J gene: TRBJ1-1
CDR3 protein: CASSPGTNKAFF
CDR3 DNA: TGTGCCAGCAGCCCAGGGACAAACAAAGCTTTCTTT

D gene: NA
V gene: TRBV18
J gene: TRBJ1-2
CDR3 protein: CASSPLDDRSYGYTF
CDR3 DNA: TGTGCCAGCTCACCACTTGACGACAGGAGCTATGGCTACACCTTC

D gene: NA
V gene: TRBV11-2
J gene: TRBJ2-7
CDR3 protein: CASSLDSLTYGEQYF
CDR3 DNA: TGTGCCAGCAGCTTAGATTCCCTAACTTACGGCGAGCAGTACTTC

D gene: TRBD1
V gene: TRBV27
J gene: TRBJ2-7
CDR3 protein: CASSAGTGRYEQYF
CDR3 DNA: TGTGCCAGCAGTGCCGGGACAGGGCGGTACGAGCAGTACTTC

D gene: NA
V gene: TRBV4-3
J gene: TRBJ1-1
CDR3 protein: CASSQDAGANTEAFF
CDR3 DNA: TGCGCCAGCAGCCAAGATGCAGGGGCTAACACTGAAGCTTTCTTT

D gene: TRBD1
V gene: TRBV7-9
J gene: TRBJ2-4
CDR3 protein: CASSSGQGNIQYF
CDR3 DNA: TGTGCCAGCAGCTCAGGACAGGGGAACATTCAGTACTTC

D gene: NA
V gene: TRBV11-2
J gene: TRBJ2-7
CDR3 protein: CASSLGQPLVEEQYF
CDR3 DNA: TGTGCCAGCAGCTTAGGGCAGCCTCTTGTGGAGGAGCAGTACTTC

D gene: NA
V gene: TRBV28
J gene: TRBJ2-7
CDR3 protein: CASTPRIGLSYEQYF
CDR3 DNA: TGTGCCAGCACCCCTAGGATAGGCCTCTCCTACGAGCAGTACTTC

D gene: NA
V gene: TRBV9
J gene: TRBJ1-5
CDR3 protein: CASSVDGANQPQHF
CDR3 DNA: TGTGCCAGCAGCGTAGACGGAGCGAATCAGCCCCAGCATTTT